At least ten counts were recorded for the clone carrying this T cell receptor (beta chain). With ten immunoSEQ deep assay plates, unsorted PBMC DNA underwent sequencing. Here immunoSEQ multiplex PCR was the method, and the copy in TCRdb shows in-frame clones only, minus some. The table lists hundreds of thousands of clones, 77% of them singletons. Germline CDR1 and CDR2: SNHLY and FYNNEI. This CDR3 contains 14 residues. Trimming removed 8 bases from V and 2 bases from J, with 13 bases in between. These data belong to a study of shared clonotypes between healthy human individuals. This TCR came from a woman between 35 and 50 years old in good health. Some clones in this sample may be carry-over from other donors' samples. V is TRBV2 and J is TRBJ1-5; tentative D call: TRBD1 (5 bases). The sequenced material came from PBMCs. This CDR3 is CASARDGGNQPQHF. The DNA for the CDR3 is TGTGCCAGCGCCAGGGATGGTGGCAATCAGCCCCAGCATTTT.